Shown below are 2 T cell receptor beta chains from a single sample sequenced in a study of blood T cell repertoires in COVID-19. The method was immunoSEQ multiplex PCR; TCRdb's version includes in-frame clones alone and lacks a portion of them. The table includes about 230,000 clones, over 80% detected once. Sequenced material: peripheral blood. Every receptor here comes from a man between 40 and 49 years old with acute or convalescent COVID-19.

The J gene is TRBJ2-5, the V gene TRBV7-9, with D uncertain. Trimming shortened V by 3 bases and J by 5 bases, and 4 bases separated the two germline ends. The CDR3 runs to 11 residues. Per the germline V gene, CDR1 is SEHNR and CDR2 is FQNEAQ (reference sequence). CDR3 coding DNA: TGTGCCAGCAGCTTTTCGGAGACCCAGTACTTC. Amino acids: CASSFSETQYF.

J is TRBJ1-2 and V is TRBV27, with D unclear. CDR3 length equals 13 residues. Trimming stripped 3 bases from V and 7 bases from J, with 12 bases between. Germline V gives CDR1 MNHEY, CDR2 SMNVEV (reference sequence). CDR3 in DNA: TGTGCCAGCAGTTTTGTTGAGGGAGCTGGCTACACCTTC. Its protein is CASSFVEGAGYTF.